This T cell receptor (beta chain) was captured by sequencing in a study of blood T cell repertoires in COVID-19. Study overall: COVID-19 samples from acute and convalescent phases originated in the United States, Italy and Spain. PBMCs, B-cell-depleted T cells, or T cells were the source of the cDNA or gDNA that made up the material.

The V segment lost 2 bases and the J segment 3 bases; nucleotides outside the gene matches: 12. Germline V gives CDR1 MGHRA, CDR2 YSYEKL. This CDR3 has 18 amino acids. In the study's own analysis: Amplifying reference gene primers gave estimates of nucleated cell counts. Generated by immunoSEQ multiplex PCR, the TCRdb table keeps only in-frame clones and is missing some. D and trimming were read from the DNA, whereas the V and J calls and clone size are those reported in that table. Here the sample spans approximately 240,000 clones, 70% to 85% being singletons. This chain links TRBV4-1 with TRBJ1-2, with 10 bases lining up with TRBD1. What was sequenced was peripheral blood. This sequence originates from a woman older than 75 with active or convalescent COVID-19. The CDR3 spells CASSQRFTGTGDDYGYTF. The CDR3 DNA sequence: TGCGCCAGCAGCCAAAGGTTCACCGGGACAGGGGACGACTATGGCTACACCTTC.